This T cell receptor (beta chain) was sequenced during a study of T-cell reconstitution after alpha-beta-depleted transplantation in children. V gave up 1 base and J gave up 6 bases, with 9 bases separating them. This CDR3 has 12 amino acids. Germline assignment: CDR1 SQVTM and CDR2 ANQGSEA. A TCRbeta library incorporating unique molecular identifiers was prepared. TCRdb re-derived calls from the PCR reads in MiXCR, one entry per CDR3 protein. The top ten hold less than 5% of the sample, which has more than 550,000 distinct CDR3 sequences, over 9.5% seen once. This clonotype was counted ten times or more.

The chain recombines TRBV29-1 with TRBJ1-1, with no clear D. The sequence came from a human donor who donated a stem cell graft to a child with acute myeloid leukemia. The sequencing used PBMCs from the stem cell graft donor, collected from the stem cell graft. CDR3 residues: CSVEVSRAEAFF. The CDR3 nucleotides are TGCAGCGTTGAAGTTTCGAGGGCTGAAGCTTTCTTT.